Presented here are 24 T cell receptor beta chains from one specimen sequenced in a study of CD8+CD57+ T cells in acquired aplastic anemia. Genomic DNA constituted the template upon which TCR beta VDJ and CDR3 profiling was performed. In TCRdb, the reads were re-called with MiXCR into one record per CDR3 protein. The table lists about 180,000 distinct CDR3 sequences, roughly 48% of them singletons, with under 1.2% in the top ten. Individuals selected for sequencing had exhibited CD8+CD57+ cell expansion on flow cytometry. Sequencing was done on a sample of sorted CD4+, CD8+, or CD8+CD57+ T cells (not recorded which) from PBMCs. All receptors come from a human donor with aplastic anemia.

This clonotype has a count of ten or more. V gene TRBV5-4 combines with J gene TRBJ1-1, with D unclear. Germline-derived CDR1 and CDR2 are SGHNT and YYREEE (reference sequence). The CDR3 loop spans 15 amino acids. Trimming left V 1 base short and J 0 bases short, with 10 bases between. CDR3 nucleotides: TGTGCCAGCAGCTTGCGGGGATCCATGAACACTGAAGCTTTCTTT. The encoded protein is CASSLRGSMNTEAFF.

The V gene is TRBV20-1, the J gene TRBJ1-1, with a possible D match to TRBD1 (5 bases). Trimming stripped 3 bases from V and 2 bases from J, with 7 bases between. Germline CDR1 DFQATT, CDR2 SNEGSKA (reference sequence). The CDR3 is 12 residues long. The CDR3 sequence is CSASQGNTEAFF. The CDR3 DNA is TGCAGTGCTAGTCAGGGAAACACTGAAGCTTTCTTT.

In its sample, this clonotype ranks as medium-sized. The chain is built from TRBV12-3 or TRBV12-4 and TRBJ1-2; D gene ambiguous. The CDR3 runs to 13 residues. V gave up 5 bases and J gave up 1 base, with 8 bases separating them. CDR3 sequence: CASSPRINYGYTF. The CDR3 DNA reads TGTGCCAGCAGTCCGAGGATTAACTATGGCTACACCTTC.

This clonotype occurred many times. The genes are TRBV10-3 and TRBJ1-2; D is ambiguous. This CDR3 contains 13 residues. CDR1 is ENHRY and CDR2 is SYGVKD in the germline V gene. Trimming cost V 6 bases and J 2 bases, with 10 bases left between them. CDR3 sequence reads: CAISPDGNYGYTF. CDR3 coding DNA: TGTGCCATCAGCCCGGACGGGAACTATGGCTACACCTTC.

The rearrangement uses TRBV10-3 and TRBJ2-2; TRBD2 is a possible D gene (6 bases). The CDR3 spans 13 residues. The germline V and J ends were trimmed by 6 bases and 8 bases, with 13 bases remaining between them. CDR1 is ENHRY and CDR2 is SYGVKD in the germline V gene. The CDR3 DNA reads as TGTGCCATCAGGAGGGACTCCACGGGGGAGCTGTTTTTT. Protein sequence: CAIRRDSTGELFF.

V usage is TRBV5-5 and J usage is TRBJ2-7; TRBD1 matches at 7 bases. The J call may be faulty, since TRBJ2-1 better matches the DNA end. The germline V gene encodes CDR1 SGHKS and CDR2 YYEKEE (reference sequence). This CDR3 has 14 residues. CDR3 nucleotides: TGTGCCAGCAGCGAGGAGGCAGGGGGATCGGAGCAGTTCTTC. Its translation: CASSEEAGGSEQFF.

This clonotype occurred many times. The J gene is TRBJ2-1, the V gene TRBV20-1; perhaps TRBD1 as D (5 bases). CDR3 length: 11 amino acids. V was cut by 1 base and J by 15 bases, with 13 bases left in between. Germline CDR1 reads DFQATT; CDR2 reads SNEGSKA (reference sequence). As DNA, the CDR3 is TGCAGTGCTAGAGGGTCGGCAGGGCTGTTCTTC. Amino acid sequence: CSARGSAGLFF.

The gene calls are TRBV19 and TRBJ2-7; 12 bases match TRBD1. Germline lookup yields CDR1 LNHDA and CDR2 SQIVND (reference sequence). J lost 7 bases, V lost 3 bases, and 7 bases had no gene match. The CDR3 is 15 amino acids. In nucleotides, the CDR3 is TGTGCCAGTAGTATCGAGGGACAGGGGGCCTGGGAGCAGTACTTC. It translates to CASSIEGQGAWEQYF.

In this sample, this clonotype turned up many times. This chain links TRBV20-1 with TRBJ2-5; D gene uncertain. From germline, CDR1 is DFQATT and CDR2 SNEGSKA (reference sequence). CDR3 size: 12 residues. The ends were cut back, 3 bases at V and 3 bases at J, with 8 bases in the middle. Here the CDR3 DNA reads TGCAGTGCTAGCCGAGGAGAAGAGACCCAGTACTTC. Amino acid sequence: CSASRGEETQYF.

The chain recombines TRBV5-5 with TRBJ2-2; a weak D match, TRBD1 (6 bases). The CDR3 contains 15 residues. Germline CDR1 and CDR2: SGHKS and YYEKEE (reference sequence). Trimming cost V 4 bases and J 4 bases, with 14 bases left between them. In DNA, the CDR3 is TGTGCCAGCAGCCGCAGGGACAAGGTCACCGGGGAGCTGTTTTTT. Translation: CASSRRDKVTGELFF.

As regards this clonotype: Sequence at one end of the junction differs from germline and may be a read error. This rearrangement joins TRBV20-1 to TRBJ1-5, with D maybe TRBD1 (6 bases). The germline V gene has CDR1 DFQATT and CDR2 SNEGSKA (reference sequence). CDR3 length: 15 residues. CDR3 amino acids: CSASGQNYSNQPQHF. CDR3 coding DNA: TGCAGTGCTAGCGGACAGAACTATAGCAATCAGCCACAGCATTTT.

The genes are TRBV2 and TRBJ2-5, with 9 nucleotides matching TRBD1. V lost 8 bases to trimming and J lost 2 bases; unmatched junction nucleotides: 9. This CDR3 comprises 15 residues. Looked up from germline, CDR1 is SNHLY and CDR2 is FYNNEI. The DNA for the CDR3 is TGTGCCAGCGGAAGACAGGGGGTGGGGCAAGAGACCCAGTACTTC. It is translated as CASGRQGVGQETQYF.

V gene TRBV2 combines with J gene TRBJ1-1; TRBD1 matches 11 bases. There are 14 residues in the CDR3. Germline-derived CDR1 and CDR2 are SNHLY and FYNNEI. J was trimmed by 5 bases and V by 6 bases; bases with no gene match: 5. The DNA of the CDR3 is TGTGCCAGCAGGATCGGACAGGGGGCGACTGAAGCTTTCTTT. Its protein product is CASRIGQGATEAFF.

Of note for this clonotype: At one of its ends the junction is not consistent with the germline gene, which may arise from a read error. The chain joins TRBV6-1 to TRBJ2-5; tentatively, D is TRBD2 (5 bases). This CDR3 is 16 amino acids long. Germline assignment: CDR1 MNHNS and CDR2 SASEGT. The CDR3 DNA is TGTGCCAGCAGTGAAGGGGGAGCAGGCCTCCAAGAGACCCAGCACTTC. This translates into CASSEGGAGLQETQHF.

The V call is TRBV7-9, the J call TRBJ2-3, with 8 bases aligning to TRBD2. The length of the CDR3 is 13 residues. The V gene end was trimmed by 1 base and the J gene end by 9 bases; junction bases not matched to a gene: 3. The germline CDR1 and CDR2 sequences are SEHNR and FQNEAQ (reference sequence). The CDR3 region is CASSLVGLATQYF. CDR3 DNA: TGTGCCAGCAGCTTAGTCGGACTAGCAACGCAGTATTTT.

The rearrangement joins TRBV19 to TRBJ1-2, with 7 positions matching TRBD1. This CDR3 is 12 amino acids long. CDR1 and CDR2 from the germline V gene are LNHDA and SQIVND (reference sequence). V dropped 6 bases and J dropped 7; count of bases not matched to a gene: 5. CDR3 in amino acids: CASRRTGGGYTF. The CDR3 nucleotides read TGTGCCAGTAGACGGACAGGTGGTGGCTACACCTTC.

The V call is TRBV2, the J call TRBJ1-4; no firm D call. The germline gives CDR1 SNHLY, CDR2 FYNNEI. This CDR3 is 12 amino acids long. V was clipped by 7 bases and J by 7 bases, with 10 bases between them. The CDR3 nucleotides read TGTGCCAGCATTGCCAGGTGTGAAAAACTGTTTTTT. Protein product: CASIARCEKLFF.

The chain employs TRBV20-1 and TRBJ2-7, with 7 bases aligning to TRBD2. V was pared by 5 bases and J by 2 bases, with 12 bases of the junction left unmatched. In germline, CDR1 is DFQATT, CDR2 SNEGSKA (reference sequence). There are 15 residues in the CDR3. CDR3 nucleotides: TGCAGTGCTCGGGGGGTGGAGGGGAGGACCTACGAGCAGTACTTC. Translation gives CSARGVEGRTYEQYF.

The chain is built from TRBV11-2 and TRBJ1-1; D gene unclear. V was cut by 6 bases and J by 3 bases, with 11 bases left in between. The CDR3 contains 13 residues. Germline V lookup: CDR1 SGHAT, CDR2 FQNNGV. The CDR3 bases are TGTGCCAGCAGTCCGGAAAGCTACACTGAAGCTTTCTTT. It translates to CASSPESYTEAFF.

Details on this clonotype: A read error may explain this, as a much larger clone is one base away. The V and J genes are TRBV20-1 and TRBJ2-3, with 12 bases aligning to TRBD1. Germline loops: CDR1 DFQATT, CDR2 SNEGSKA (reference sequence). This CDR3 comprises 16 residues. V lost 3 bases to trimming and J lost 3 bases; unmatched junction nucleotides: 7. This CDR3 is CSARIGTGGTTDTQYF. The CDR3 DNA follows: TGCAGTGCTAGGATAGGGACAGGGGGCACGACAGATACGCAGTATTTT.

Of note for this clonotype: A much bigger clone sits one base away, suggesting this may be a read error. J is TRBJ1-1 and V is TRBV5-8; 10 bases fit TRBD1. The CDR3 consists of 14 residues. The germline gives CDR1 SGHTS, CDR2 YDEGEE. The CDR3 protein is CASSLQTGGTGAFF. For the CDR3, the DNA is TGTGCCAGCAGCCTACAGACAGGGGGCACTGGAGCTTTCTTT.

Worth noting for this clonotype: A read error is possible here, since a much larger clone lies one base away. V gene TRBV5-1 combines with J gene TRBJ1-2; D is possibly TRBD1 (5 bases). Trimming stripped 0 bases from V and 3 bases from J, with 9 bases between. Germline CDR1 reads SGHRS; CDR2 reads YFSETQ. The CDR3 covers 14 residues. The CDR3 coding sequence is TGCGCCAGCAGCTTGGAGAGCAGGGACTATGGCTACACCTTC. It translates to CASSLESRDYGYTF.

This clonotype was observed a few times. The chain couples TRBV24-1 to TRBJ1-5, with D maybe TRBD1 (6 bases). V was cut by 10 bases and J by 1 base, with 13 bases left in between. The germline V gene encodes CDR1 KGHDR and CDR2 SFDVKD. This CDR3 region has 14 residues. The CDR3 spells CATGGYTSNQPQHF. In nucleotides, the CDR3 is TGTGCCACAGGGGGGTACACCAGCAATCAGCCCCAGCATTTT.

This clonotype appeared many times. The chain has TRBV19 and TRBJ2-1; D may match TRBD1 or TRBD2 (5 bases each). Germline-derived CDR1 and CDR2 are LNHDA and SQIVND (reference sequence). The V end lost 5 bases, the J end lost 0 bases, and 17 bases lay between the germline ends. The CDR3 extends over 17 amino acids. The CDR3 loop reads CASSSGTLRSSYNEQFF. CDR3 nucleotide sequence: TGTGCCAGTAGTTCCGGGACGCTAAGGAGCTCCTACAATGAGCAGTTCTTC.